These 25 T cell receptor beta chains originate from one sample sequenced in a study of T-cell reconstitution after alpha-beta-depleted transplantation in children (dated by TCRdb to the mid-2010s). The library was made by PCR. The reads were generated on an Illumina HiSeq 2500. TCR libraries were prepared with molecular barcoding, using unique molecular identifiers to normalize TCRbeta repertoire quantification. TCRdb trimmed public reads at Q25 via fastp, called clones via MiXCR and kept in-frame beta chains. Entries are consolidated by CDR3 protein sequence, retaining the most common genes and DNA. Counted in this sample were about 1,000,000 distinct CDR3 sequences; about 29% of them appeared once. The ten largest clones capture approximately 30% of the sample. Interpreted using the paper, the treatment or condition label stands for: allogeneic hematopoietic cell transplantation with graft depleted of TCRalphabeta T cells and CD19 B cells.

Sequencing was performed on PBMCs, mostly from graft donor cells, taken 360 days after TCRalphabeta/CD19-depleted stem cell transplant. Source of these receptors: a boy under two years old who had a stem cell transplant for SCID, so the T cells may come from the graft donor.

The V gene is TRBV20-1, the J gene TRBJ1-5; a weak D match, TRBD1 (6 bases). CDR3 length: 14 amino acids. CDR1 is DFQATT and CDR2 is SNEGSKA in the germline V gene (reference sequence). Trimming removed 5 bases at V and 9 bases at J, with 20 bases between. The CDR3 sequence is CSAEGRGGRLPQHF. As DNA, the CDR3 is TGCAGTGCTGAGGGGAGGGGGGGCCGCTTGCCCCAGCATTTT.

This clonotype was counted only a few times. The chain employs TRBV12-3 or TRBV12-4 and TRBJ2-1, with TRBD2 identical over 7 bases. V lost 6 bases, J lost 4 bases, and 12 bases stayed unmatched. The CDR3 is 16 amino acids. CDR3: CASSGGIRISYNEQFF. CDR3 bases: TGTGCCAGCAGCGGGGGGATTCGTATATCATACAATGAGCAGTTCTTC.

The chain employs TRBV27 and TRBJ2-4, with D maybe TRBD2 (5 bases). CDR1 and CDR2 from the germline V gene are MNHEY and SMNVEV (reference sequence). V dropped 7 bases and J dropped 1 base, with 14 bases sitting between them. This CDR3 spans 15 amino acids. CDR3 sequence (DNA): TGTGCCAGCACAAACCTGGAGGATGCCAAAAACATTCAGTACTTC. It codes for CASTNLEDAKNIQYF.

The gene calls are TRBV6-1 and TRBJ2-5; TRBD2 matches at 11 bases. Germline CDR1 is MNHNS and CDR2 is SASEGT. The CDR3 runs 16 residues. J was trimmed by 0 bases and V by 2 bases; bases with no gene match: 2. The CDR3 sequence is CASSERLAGYQETQYF. The CDR3 bases are TGTGCCAGCAGTGAAAGACTAGCGGGGTACCAAGAGACCCAGTACTTC.

This clonotype was seen only a few times. The V gene is TRBV7-2, the J gene TRBJ2-7; 11 nucleotides match TRBD2. Germline V gene data show CDR1 as SGHTA and CDR2 as FQGNSA. The CDR3 has 16 residues. V lost 2 bases and J lost 3; bases outside the gene matches: 6. The CDR3 DNA follows: TGTGCCAGCAGCTTATGGGGGACTAGCGGTAACTACGAGCAGTACTTC. Translation gives CASSLWGTSGNYEQYF.

The V call is TRBV15, the J call TRBJ2-2; D remains unclear. V lost 3 bases to trimming and J lost 6 bases, with 11 bases between them. Germline V gives CDR1 LNHNV, CDR2 YYDKDF (reference sequence). This CDR3 spans 14 amino acids. The DNA of the CDR3 is TGTGCCACCAGCAGGACAACGTTCGCCGGGGAGCTGTTTTTT. Translated, it gives CATSRTTFAGELFF. The complete variable domain, with remaining parts taken from reference TRBV15 and TRBJ2-2, reads DAMVIQNPRYQVTQFGKPVTLSCSQTLNHNVMYWYQQKSSQAPKLLFHYYDKDFNNEADTPDNFQSRRPNTSFCFLDIRSPGLGDTAMYLCATSRTTFAGELFFGEGSRLTVL.

The table lists this clonotype with many counts. The rearrangement links TRBV10-1 to TRBJ2-3, with D unclear. The CDR3 is 12 amino acids. V was trimmed by 3 bases and J by 3 bases, leaving 4 bases between them. Per the germline V gene, CDR1 is WNHNN and CDR2 is SYGVQD (reference sequence). The CDR3 loop is CASSDLTDTQYF. The CDR3 DNA reads TGCGCCAGCAGTGATCTAACAGATACGCAGTATTTT.

The rearrangement uses TRBV15 and TRBJ2-1; D ambiguous. CDR1 and CDR2 (germline): LNHNV, YYDKDF (reference sequence). This CDR3 is 15 amino acids long. The germline V and J ends were trimmed by 3 bases and 0 bases, with 9 bases remaining between them. CDR3 bases: TGTGCCACCAGCAGGGGCCTTAGCTCCTACAATGAGCAGTTCTTC. Amino acids: CATSRGLSSYNEQFF.

This clonotype was counted only a few times. The chain links TRBV6-1 to TRBJ1-3; tentative D call: TRBD1 (5 bases). With 6 bases removed from V and 4 bases from J, the gap between germline ends came to 16 bases. There are 15 residues in the CDR3. Looked up from germline, CDR1 is MNHNS and CDR2 is SASEGT. The CDR3 DNA reads as TGTGCCAGCAGGCCCGGGACTAGAGCAGGAAACACCATATATTTT. This translates into CASRPGTRAGNTIYF.

The gene calls are TRBV12-3 or TRBV12-4 and TRBJ2-2, with 8 nucleotides matching TRBD1. The V gene end was trimmed by 2 bases and the J gene end by 2 bases; junction bases not matched to a gene: 7. The CDR3 is made up of 17 amino acids. The DNA of the CDR3 is TGTGCCAGCAGTTTAAGCCTGACAGGGGTCAACACCGGGGAGCTGTTTTTT. Translated: CASSLSLTGVNTGELFF.

The V call is TRBV4-1, the J call TRBJ1-2; possibly TRBD1 for D (5 bases). The V end lost 2 bases, the J end lost 1 base, and 14 bases lay between the germline ends. Germline V lookup: CDR1 MGHRA, CDR2 YSYEKL. The CDR3 contains 16 residues. CDR3 sequence reads: CASSQRTRGLNYGYTF. For the CDR3, the DNA is TGCGCCAGCAGCCAACGTACCCGGGGCCTTAACTATGGCTACACCTTC.

Worth noting for this clonotype: One base away lies a much larger clone, so this may be a sequencing read error. The chain carries TRBV3-1 and TRBJ2-5; 11 bases fit TRBD1. The J call may be in error: the DNA end matches TRBJ2-1 better. The CDR3 has 15 amino acids. Germline-derived CDR1 and CDR2 are LGHDT and YNNKEL (reference sequence). CDR3 sequence reads: CASSPRTGGRETQFF. The DNA for the CDR3 is TGTGCCAGCAGCCCGCGGACAGGGGGCCGGGAGACCCAGTTCTTC.

This chain joins TRBV20-1 and TRBJ2-5; a possible D gene is TRBD1 (6 bases). Looked up from germline, CDR1 is DFQATT and CDR2 is SNEGSKA (reference sequence). CDR3 length equals 13 residues. The V gene lost 5 bases and the J gene lost 3 bases, with 13 bases spanning the gap. The CDR3 loop is CSAGRDKKETQYF. DNA of the CDR3: TGCAGTGCTGGCCGGGACAAGAAAGAGACCCAGTACTTC.

This clonotype appeared a few times. V gene TRBV13 combines with J gene TRBJ1-2, with 7 bases lining up with TRBD1. The ends lost 0 bases at V and 4 bases at J; junction bases unmatched: 5. This CDR3 region has 15 residues. CDR1 PRHDT and CDR2 FYEKMQ come from the germline V gene (reference sequence). The CDR3 is CASSLGGKGAYGYTF. The CDR3 DNA sequence: TGTGCCAGCAGCTTAGGCGGGAAGGGGGCCTATGGCTACACCTTC.

The rearrangement uses TRBV12-3 or TRBV12-4 and TRBJ1-1; D possibly corresponds to TRBD1 (5 bases). V lost 6 bases to trimming and J lost 0 bases, with 14 bases between them. There are 15 residues in the CDR3. Written as DNA, the CDR3 is TGTGCCAGCAGCTCGGGGGGTAGCTTGAACACTGAAGCTTTCTTT. Translated: CASSSGGSLNTEAFF.

V and J are TRBV4-2 and TRBJ2-7; D gene ambiguous. V was trimmed by 0 bases and J by 4 bases, leaving 13 bases between them. This CDR3 contains 15 residues. Germline V CDR1 and CDR2: LGHNA, YNFKEQ. The CDR3 coding sequence is TGTGCCAGCAGCCAAGATAACCGGCTAGATTACGAGCAGTACTTC. It specifies CASSQDNRLDYEQYF.

This clonotype appeared a few times. This sequence joins TRBV6-5 and TRBJ1-1, with D perhaps matching TRBD1 (5 bases). Deletions cut 7 bases from V and 0 bases from J, with 15 bases between. The CDR3 loop spans 15 amino acids. Germline-derived CDR1 and CDR2 are MNHEY and SVGAGI. The CDR3: CASTQPGPMNTEAFF. CDR3 coding DNA: TGTGCCAGCACCCAACCGGGACCCATGAACACTGAAGCTTTCTTT.

The J gene is TRBJ1-4, the V gene TRBV5-1; 9 bases are shared with TRBD1. With 2 bases clipped from V and 5 bases from J, the junction kept 1 base outside the gene matches. Germline assignment: CDR1 SGHRS and CDR2 YFSETQ. The CDR3 loop spans 14 amino acids. CDR3 loop: CASSFGQGNEKLFF. The CDR3 coding sequence is TGCGCCAGCAGCTTTGGACAGGGGAATGAAAAACTGTTTTTT.

J is TRBJ2-1 and V is TRBV24-1, with TRBD1 matching 8 bases. Germline CDR1 and CDR2: KGHDR and SFDVKD. V trimming: 3 bases; J trimming: 2 bases; junction bases outside the gene matches: 5. CDR3 size: 16 residues. CDR3 DNA sequence: TGTGCCACCAGTGATCGGGACAGGCCGCCCTACAATGAGCAGTTCTTC. Amino acids: CATSDRDRPPYNEQFF.

In this sample, this clonotype turned up many times. The J gene is TRBJ2-7, the V gene TRBV10-3, with 7 bases aligning to TRBD2. CDR3 length: 14 residues. Trimming at V came to 7 bases and at J to 5 bases, leaving 11 bases not matched to a gene. Per the germline V gene, CDR1 is ENHRY and CDR2 is SYGVKD. The CDR3 sequence: CAIKREGKIHEQYF. For the CDR3, the DNA is TGTGCCATCAAGAGGGAGGGGAAGATCCACGAGCAGTACTTC.

CDR3 sequence: CASSRYPRQGFLWEQYF. The CDR3, as DNA: TGTGCCAGCAGCAGATATCCCAGACAGGGGTTCCTGTGGGAGCAGTACTTC. The chain couples TRBV21-1 to TRBJ2-7; the DNA was not compared with TRBD1, the D call given in the table. TRBV21-1 represents a pseudogene. CDR3 length equals 17 residues.

V usage is TRBV6-5 and J usage is TRBJ2-6; D uncertain. From germline, CDR1 is MNHEY and CDR2 SVGAGI. Trimming took 2 bases from V and 1 from J, leaving 3 bases between them. CDR3 length equals 14 residues. CDR3 DNA: TGTGCCAGCAGTTACAATTCTGGGGCCAACGTCCTGACTTTC. Translated, it gives CASSYNSGANVLTF.

In its sample, this clonotype was seen many times. One end of the junction varies from germline; a read error may be responsible. The chain joins TRBV5-1 to TRBJ1-1; maybe TRBD1 (6 bases). Germline CDR1 reads SGHRS; CDR2 reads YFSETQ. This CDR3 is built from 13 residues. CDR3 sequence reads: CASSLDRNTEAFF. CDR3 DNA sequence: TGTGCCAGCAGCCTGGACAGGAACACTGAAGCTTTCTTT. Complete variable domain (other parts from reference TRBV5-1 and TRBJ1-1): KAGVTQTPRYLIKTRGQQVTLSCSPISGHRSVSWYQQTPGQGLQFLFEYFSETQRNKGNFPGRFSGRQFSNSRSEMNVSTLELGDSALYLCASSLDRNTEAFFGQGTRLTVV.

This clonotype was detected only a few times. The chain uses TRBV9 and TRBJ1-1, with 10 bases identical to TRBD1. The CDR3 spans 16 residues. J lost 4 bases, V lost 4 bases, and 10 bases had no gene match. Germline assignment: CDR1 SGDLS and CDR2 YYNGEE. CDR3 amino acids: CASSNRDRGFATEAFF. In nucleotides, the CDR3 is TGTGCCAGCAGCAACCGGGACAGGGGATTTGCCACTGAAGCTTTCTTT.

This clonotype was found many times. V gene TRBV9 combines with J gene TRBJ2-3; 13 bases align to TRBD2. V lost 0 bases and J lost 6; bases outside the gene matches: 7. The germline V gene encodes CDR1 SGDLS and CDR2 YYNGEE. The CDR3 has 17 residues. The CDR3, as DNA: TGTGCCAGCAGCGTAGCTGCACTAGCGGGGGGGCCCGATACGCAGTATTTT. Translation gives CASSVAALAGGPDTQYF.